The clone carrying this T cell receptor (beta chain) was counted between two and nine times. UMIs were added to TCR cDNA along with a universal primer site when it was made by 5'RACE template switching. One entry per CDR3 protein, called by TCRdb with MiXCR from the 5' RACE reads. The sample lists roughly 520,000 distinct CDR3 sequences; roughly 22% were seen once. This specimen comes from a study of T cells after yellow fever vaccination. Study background: SMART-Seq v4 Ultra Low Input handled preparation of low-cell-number fractions.

V was shortened by 5 bases and J by 3 bases, with 10 bases between the two germline ends. There are 14 residues in the CDR3. The germline V gene has CDR1 SGHTA and CDR2 FQGNSA. The chain combines TRBV7-2 with TRBJ2-2; D is uncertain. The sequences come from PBMCs, collected roughly 20 days after the first yellow fever vaccination. This sequence originates from a young man who received the YFV17D yellow fever vaccine. The CDR3 here is CASSLPRDTGELFF. The CDR3 bases are TGTGCCAGCAGCCTTCCCCGGGACACCGGGGAGCTGTTTTTT.